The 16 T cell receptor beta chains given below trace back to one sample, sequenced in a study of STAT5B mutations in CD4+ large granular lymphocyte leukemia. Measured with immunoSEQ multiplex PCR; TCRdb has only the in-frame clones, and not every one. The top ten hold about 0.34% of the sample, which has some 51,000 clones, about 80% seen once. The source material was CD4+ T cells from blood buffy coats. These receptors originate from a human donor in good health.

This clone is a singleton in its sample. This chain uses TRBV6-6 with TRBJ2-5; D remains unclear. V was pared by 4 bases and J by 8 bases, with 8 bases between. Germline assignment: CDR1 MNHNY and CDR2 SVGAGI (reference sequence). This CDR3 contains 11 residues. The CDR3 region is CASSSPGTQYF. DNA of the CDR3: TGTGCCAGCAGTTCTCCTGGTACCCAGTACTTC.

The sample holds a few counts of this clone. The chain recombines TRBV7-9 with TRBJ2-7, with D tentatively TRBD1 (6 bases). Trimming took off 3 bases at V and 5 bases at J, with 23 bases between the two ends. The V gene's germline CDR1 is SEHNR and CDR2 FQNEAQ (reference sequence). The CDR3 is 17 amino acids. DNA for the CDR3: TGTGCCAGCAGCTTCATAAGAACACAGGGAGCTACGGACGAGCAGTACTTC. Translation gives CASSFIRTQGATDEQYF.

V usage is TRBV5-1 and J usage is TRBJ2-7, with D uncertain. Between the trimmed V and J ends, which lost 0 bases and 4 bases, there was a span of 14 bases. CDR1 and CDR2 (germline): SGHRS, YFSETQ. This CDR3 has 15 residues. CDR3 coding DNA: TGCGCCAGCAGCTTGGCCGAGCGACTGGGATACGAGCAGTACTTC. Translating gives CASSLAERLGYEQYF.

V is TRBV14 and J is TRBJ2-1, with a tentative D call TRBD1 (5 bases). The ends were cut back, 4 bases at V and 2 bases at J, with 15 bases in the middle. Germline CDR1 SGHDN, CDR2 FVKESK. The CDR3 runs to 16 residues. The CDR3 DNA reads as TGTGCCAGCAGCCCACTCCAGGGTTTCCCCTACAATGAGCAGTTCTTC. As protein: CASSPLQGFPYNEQFF.

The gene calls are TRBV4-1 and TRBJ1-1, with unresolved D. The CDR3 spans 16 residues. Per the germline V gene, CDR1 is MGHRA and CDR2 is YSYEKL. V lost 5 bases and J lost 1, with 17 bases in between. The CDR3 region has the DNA TGCGCCAGCAGCGGAGTGGGCTTCTTGGAGAACACTGAAGCTTTCTTT. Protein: CASSGVGFLENTEAFF.

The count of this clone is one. CDR3: CASGILAGGTSGNEQFF. For the CDR3, the DNA is TGTGCCAGCGGTATACTAGCGGGGGGGACCTCGGGCAATGAGCAGTTCTTC. This sequence joins TRBV2 and TRBJ2-1; 13 bases match TRBD2. Trimming cost V 8 bases and J 6 bases; bases outside gene matches: 13. The germline V gene encodes CDR1 SNHLY and CDR2 FYNNEI. The CDR3 is 17 residues long.

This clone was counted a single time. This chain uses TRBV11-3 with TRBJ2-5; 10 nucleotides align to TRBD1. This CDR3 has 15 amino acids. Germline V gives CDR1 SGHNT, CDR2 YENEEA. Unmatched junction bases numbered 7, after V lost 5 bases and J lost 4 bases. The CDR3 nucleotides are TGTGCCAGCAGCCGCGGACAGGGGGGAGGAGAGACCCAGTACTTC. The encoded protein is CASSRGQGGGETQYF.

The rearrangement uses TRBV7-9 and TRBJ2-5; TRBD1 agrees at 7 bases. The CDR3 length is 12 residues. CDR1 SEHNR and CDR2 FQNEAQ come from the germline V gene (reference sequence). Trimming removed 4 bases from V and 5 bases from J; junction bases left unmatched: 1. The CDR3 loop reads CASSSQGETQYF. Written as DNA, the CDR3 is TGTGCCAGCAGCTCACAGGGGGAGACCCAGTACTTC.

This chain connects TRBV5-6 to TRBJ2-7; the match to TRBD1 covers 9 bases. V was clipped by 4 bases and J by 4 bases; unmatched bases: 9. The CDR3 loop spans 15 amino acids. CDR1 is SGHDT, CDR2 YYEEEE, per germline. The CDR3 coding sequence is TGTGCCAGCAGCCTTGAGACAGGGGGTCCTTACGAGCAGTACTTC. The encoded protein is CASSLETGGPYEQYF.

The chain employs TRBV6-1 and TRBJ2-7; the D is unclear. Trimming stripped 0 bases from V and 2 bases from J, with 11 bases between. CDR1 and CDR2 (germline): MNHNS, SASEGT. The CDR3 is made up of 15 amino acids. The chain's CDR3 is CASSEAATAPYEQYF. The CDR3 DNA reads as TGTGCCAGCAGTGAAGCGGCAACAGCCCCCTACGAGCAGTACTTC.

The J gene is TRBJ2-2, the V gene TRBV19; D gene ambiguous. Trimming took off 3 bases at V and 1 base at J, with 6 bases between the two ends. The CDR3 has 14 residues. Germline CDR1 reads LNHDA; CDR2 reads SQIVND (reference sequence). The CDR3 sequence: CASSIRENTGELFF. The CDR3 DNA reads TGTGCCAGTAGTATTAGAGAGAACACCGGGGAGCTGTTTTTT.

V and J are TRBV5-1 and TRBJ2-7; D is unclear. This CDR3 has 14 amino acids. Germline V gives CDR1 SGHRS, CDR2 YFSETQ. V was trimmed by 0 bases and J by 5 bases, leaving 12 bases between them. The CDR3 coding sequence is TGCGCCAGCAGCTTGGCCGCCACCGAGGACGAGCAGTACTTC. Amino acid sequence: CASSLAATEDEQYF.

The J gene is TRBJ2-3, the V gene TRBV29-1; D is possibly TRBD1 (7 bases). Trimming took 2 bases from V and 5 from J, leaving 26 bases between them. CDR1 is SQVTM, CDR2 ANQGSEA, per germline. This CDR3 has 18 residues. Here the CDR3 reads CSVESGDMGTHRGDTQYF. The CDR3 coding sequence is TGCAGCGTTGAATCGGGAGACATGGGGACGCACAGGGGAGATACGCAGTATTTT.

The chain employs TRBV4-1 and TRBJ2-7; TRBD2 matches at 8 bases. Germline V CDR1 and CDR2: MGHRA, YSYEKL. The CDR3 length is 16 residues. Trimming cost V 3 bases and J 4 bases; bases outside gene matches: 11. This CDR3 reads CASSQDFGSGRYEQYF. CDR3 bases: TGCGCCAGCAGCCAGGATTTTGGGAGCGGGAGATACGAGCAGTACTTC.

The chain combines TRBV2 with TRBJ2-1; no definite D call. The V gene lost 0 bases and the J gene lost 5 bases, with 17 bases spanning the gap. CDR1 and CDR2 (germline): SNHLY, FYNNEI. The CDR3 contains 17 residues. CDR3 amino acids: CASSEAIKRIEDNEQFF. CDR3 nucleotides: TGTGCCAGCAGTGAAGCGATAAAGCGAATAGAAGACAATGAGCAGTTCTTC.

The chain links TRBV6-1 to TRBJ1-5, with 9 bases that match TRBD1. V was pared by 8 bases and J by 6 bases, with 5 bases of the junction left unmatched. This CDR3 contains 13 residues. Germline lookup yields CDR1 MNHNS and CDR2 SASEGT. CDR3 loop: CASGGQGIQPQHF. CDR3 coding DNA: TGTGCCAGCGGGGGACAGGGAATTCAGCCCCAGCATTTT.